The clone carrying this T cell receptor beta chain has a count of ten or more. Its specificity is unknown. Amplification yielded TCR beta CDR3 regions, with RNA transcripts as the source. First-round RT-PCR of the TCR CDR3 relied on the HTBI primer set. TCRdb re-called the multiplex PCR reads through MiXCR, storing one row per CDR3 protein. Among a few hundred thousand distinct CDR3 sequences listed, 18% were seen once. The data originate from a study of T cells in Graves' hyperthyroidism and ophthalmopathy. Study-level results: Ophthalmopathy and stable hyperthyroidism were told apart by a 13 V-J model.

Lactation, pregnancy, other autoimmune disease or uncontrolled infection led to exclusion of patients. Diagnosing involved the use of clinical symptoms, serum thyroxine and TRAb, thyroid ultrasound and orbital computed tomography. Isolation of PBMCs was performed on around 9.3 ml fresh peripheral blood. This CDR3 is built from 16 residues. The germline CDR1 and CDR2 sequences are SGHAT and FQNNGV. V shed 1 base, J shed 0 bases, and the junction held 5 bases outside the gene matches. The chain is built from TRBV11-2 and TRBJ1-2, with 7 bases identical to TRBD1. The receptor was isolated from a woman aged 40 to 50 with Graves' ophthalmopathy. Input material: blood. Here the CDR3 reads CASSLVSGTANYGYTF. The CDR3 DNA is TGTGCCAGCAGCTTAGTTTCCGGGACAGCTAACTATGGCTACACCTTC.